This passage covers 10 T cell receptor beta chains from one sample sequenced in a study of shared clonotypes between healthy human individuals. Profiling relied on immunoSEQ multiplex PCR, and the TCRdb table lists in-frame clones only, not all of them. The table shows 850,000 to 1,200,000 clones, with around four fifths occurring only once. The sequencing sample was made of memory CD4+ T cells sorted from blood. Subset in this sample: CD45RA-negative fraction. All receptors come from a man aged 18 to 29 in good health.

This clone is a singleton in its sample. V and J are TRBV5-1 and TRBJ2-2; the D is unclear. CDR1 SGHRS and CDR2 YFSETQ come from the germline V gene. There are 15 residues in the CDR3. V was trimmed by 2 bases and J by 0 bases, leaving 8 bases between them. The CDR3 DNA follows: TGCGCCAGCAGCTTCTCTACTACGAACACCGGGGAGCTGTTTTTT. Protein product: CASSFSTTNTGELFF.

This clone was counted a few times. The rearrangement joins TRBV5-1 to TRBJ1-2; 9 bases align to TRBD1. This CDR3 is built from 13 residues. After removal of 4 bases from V and 8 bases from J, the junction contained 6 bases not matched to a gene. Germline lookup yields CDR1 SGHRS and CDR2 YFSETQ. The CDR3 sequence: CASSAGTGLGYTF. The CDR3 DNA reads as TGCGCCAGCAGCGCCGGGACAGGGCTAGGCTACACCTTC.

The DNA for the CDR3 is TGTGCCAGCAGTTCTGGACAGGGGTTGCCCCTCCACTTT. Translating it yields CASSSGQGLPLHF. The chain recombines TRBV6-6 with TRBJ1-6; TRBD1 agrees at 9 bases. Unmatched junction bases numbered 5, after V lost 4 bases and J lost 13 bases. Germline CDR1 MNHNY, CDR2 SVGAGI (reference sequence). This CDR3 has 13 residues.

This clone occurred a few times. The chain recombines TRBV23-1 with TRBJ2-1; D unresolved. TRBV23-1 is an open reading frame whose function is uncertain. This CDR3 contains 13 residues. V lost 2 bases and J lost 4, with 6 bases in between. In DNA, the CDR3 is TGCGCCAGCAGTCAAACCGAATACAATGAGCAGTTCTTC. It encodes CASSQTEYNEQFF.

The count of this clone is one. V gene TRBV4-2 combines with J gene TRBJ2-3; either TRBD1 or TRBD2 may supply D (5 bases each). V shed 5 bases and J shed 6 bases, with 12 bases lying between them. The CDR3 extends over 13 amino acids. The germline V gene has CDR1 LGHNA and CDR2 YNFKEQ. The DNA of the CDR3 is TGTGCCAGCAGCTGGGACGAGGGGGATACGCAGTATTTT. Translation: CASSWDEGDTQYF.

The chain employs TRBV6-1 and TRBJ2-7; perhaps TRBD2 as D (5 bases). V shed 6 bases and J shed 0 bases, with 15 bases lying between them. This CDR3 contains 15 residues. Germline V gives CDR1 MNHNS, CDR2 SASEGT. The CDR3 spells CASSVRVGNSYEQYF. DNA of the CDR3: TGTGCCAGCAGCGTGAGGGTTGGCAACTCCTACGAGCAGTACTTC.

V and J are TRBV7-9 and TRBJ2-5; possibly TRBD2 for D (6 bases). The length of the CDR3 is 13 residues. Between the trimmed V and J ends, which lost 1 base and 14 bases, there was a span of 17 bases. Germline CDR1 reads SEHNR; CDR2 reads FQNEAQ (reference sequence). For the CDR3, the DNA is TGTGCCAGCAGCTTAGAGTCGGCGGGGTCTTCCTACTTC. This codes for CASSLESAGSSYF. Complete variable domain (other parts from reference TRBV7-9 and TRBJ2-5): DTGVSQNPRHKITKRGQNVTFRCDPISEHNRLYWYRQTLGQGPEFLTYFQNEAQLEKSRLLSDRFSAERPKGSFSTLEIQRTEQGDSAMYLCASSLESAGSSYFGPGTRLLVL.

This clone was seen many times. The sample carries other DNA sequences with the same CDR3. The DNA of the CDR3 is TGTGCCAGCAAGGGGACTAGCGGATACAATGAGCAGTTCTTC. Its protein product is CASKGTSGYNEQFF. This chain links TRBV2 with TRBJ2-1; TRBD2 matches 11 bases. Germline V gene sequence: CDR1 SNHLY, CDR2 FYNNEI. V was pared by 7 bases and J by 4 bases, with 3 bases of the junction left unmatched. The CDR3 has 14 residues.

The chain uses TRBV5-1 and TRBJ2-5, with TRBD2 matching 12 bases. The germline CDR1 and CDR2 sequences are SGHRS and YFSETQ. Trimming at V came to 9 bases and at J to 5 bases, leaving 8 bases not matched to a gene. The CDR3 runs 14 residues. For the CDR3, the DNA is TGCGCCACTCAACCGGGACTAGCGGGTGAGACCCAGTACTTC. This codes for CATQPGLAGETQYF.

This chain's CDR3 is CAISGLAGSYEQYF. CDR3 nucleotide sequence: TGTGCCATCAGTGGGCTAGCGGGGTCCTACGAGCAGTACTTC. The J gene is TRBJ2-7, the V gene TRBV10-3, with 9 bases that match TRBD2. Germline V gene lookup returns CDR1 ENHRY and CDR2 SYGVKD. Trimming took 4 bases from V and 1 from J; bases not matched to a gene: 2. The CDR3 spans 14 residues.